This T cell receptor (beta chain) was found in a study of T cells in Graves' hyperthyroidism and ophthalmopathy. Broader study findings: Researchers found most expanded thyroid clonotypes above 0.001 in blood as well.

On this clonotype: Antigen: not known.

Researchers barred patients who had uncontrolled infection, other autoimmune disease, pregnancy or lactation. Fresh peripheral blood, roughly 9.8 ml of it, supplied the PBMCs. RNA transcripts served as the template for amplifying TCR beta CDR3 regions. HTBI primers were employed in a first-round RT-PCR of the TCR CDR3. From the multiplex PCR reads, TCRdb called clonotypes with MiXCR, one entry per CDR3 protein. The data hold fewer than 900,000 distinct CDR3 sequences, with 16% observed a single time. This CDR3 spans 14 amino acids. The V end was cut by 1 base, the J end by 3 bases, with 10 bases between. Germline V gives CDR1 KGHSH, CDR2 LQKENI.

J is TRBJ2-7 and V is TRBV18; D remains unclear. The clonotype was recovered from a man between 18 and 29 years old with Graves' hyperthyroidism. The sample comprised blood. The chain's CDR3 is CASSPRGLDYEQYF. CDR3 nucleotides: TGTGCCAGCTCACCACGCGGCCTAGACTACGAGCAGTACTTC.